The clone carrying this T cell receptor (beta chain) was counted many times. The data are from a study of Graves' ophthalmopathy and Graves' hyperthyroidism. Germline loops: CDR1 PRHDT, CDR2 FYEKMQ (reference sequence). V gave up 2 bases and J gave up 8 bases, with 12 bases separating them. The CDR3 is 13 residues long. Amplification of TCR beta CDR3 regions used RNA transcripts. An initial RT-PCR round employing HTBI primers preceded a second-round multiplex PCR. MiXCR, applied by TCRdb to the multiplex PCR reads, yields one record per CDR3 protein. Of over a million distinct CDR3 sequences in the sample, around a third were seen once.

This TCR was recovered from an adult man with Graves' hyperthyroidism. J is TRBJ1-1 and V is TRBV13, with D uncertain. The sequenced sample consisted of peripheral blood or thyroid tissue (not recorded which). The DNA of the CDR3 is TGTGCCAGCAGCTTACCCCGAGGTAGGGAAGCTTTCTTT. It encodes CASSLPRGREAFF.